Presented here are 4 T cell receptor beta chains from one specimen sequenced in a study of cytomegalovirus exposure and HLA in healthy donors. This PCR relied on a set of 60 Vbeta primers and 13 Jbeta primers. TCRdb's table, derived via immunoSEQ multiplex PCR, lists solely in-frame clones and lacks some. The sample is made up of around 40,000 clones, and the top ten hold 8.9% of it. Sequencing was carried out using PBMCs. Receptors originate from a man between 40 and 49 years old in good health and CMV-seropositive.

Concerning this clone itself: This specimen includes other DNA sequences encoding the same CDR3. V is TRBV30 and J is TRBJ1-2, with a possible D match to TRBD1 (5 bases). V was trimmed by 5 bases and J by 8 bases, leaving 18 bases between them. The CDR3 runs to 13 residues. Germline V gives CDR1 GTSNPN, CDR2 SVGIG (reference sequence). The chain's CDR3 is CAWDPNRSQGYTF. The CDR3 coding sequence is TGTGCCTGGGATCCGAACAGGAGCCAAGGCTACACCTTC.

V gene TRBV10-3 combines with J gene TRBJ2-2; D is perhaps TRBD2 (5 bases). V was clipped by 6 bases and J by 0 bases, with 8 bases between them. CDR3 size: 14 residues. Looked up from germline, CDR1 is ENHRY and CDR2 is SYGVKD. The CDR3: CAIRDGTNTGELFF. CDR3 in DNA: TGTGCCATCAGGGACGGGACGAACACCGGGGAGCTGTTTTTT.

The rearrangement joins TRBV6-5 to TRBJ2-1; the match to TRBD2 covers 8 bases. Germline V gene data show CDR1 as MNHEY and CDR2 as SVGAGI. V lost 4 bases to trimming and J lost 10 bases; unmatched junction nucleotides: 15. CDR3 size: 16 residues. CDR3 bases: TGTGCCAGCAGTTCCCGATCCGGGACTAGAAGAGGGGAGCAGTTCTTC. It translates to CASSSRSGTRRGEQFF.

The gene calls are TRBV30 and TRBJ1-5; D remains unclear. Trimming cost V 1 base and J 2 bases, with 6 bases left between them. Germline CDR1 and CDR2: GTSNPN and SVGIG (reference sequence). This CDR3 has 13 amino acids. The CDR3 sequence is CAWSGRGNQPQHF. The CDR3 bases are TGTGCCTGGAGTGGTCGTGGCAATCAGCCCCAGCATTTT.